This TCR beta chain emerged from a study of STAT5B mutations in CD4+ large granular lymphocyte leukemia. This table comes from immunoSEQ multiplex PCR, and its TCRdb copy is limited to in-frame clones, with some not included. Counted here are approximately 39,000 clones, approximately 85% occurring once; the ten biggest clones make up roughly 1.2%. The CDR3 consists of 13 residues. Per germline, CDR1 SGHTA and CDR2 FQGNSA. V lost 6 bases, J lost 10 bases, and 4 bases stayed unmatched. The sequenced sample was CD4+ T cells from blood buffy coats. The V gene is TRBV7-2, the J gene TRBJ1-6; 9 bases are a match to TRBD1. The clonotype originates from a human donor in good health. CDR3 sequence (DNA): TGTGCCAGCAGGGGACAGGGCCCCTCACCCCTCCACTTT. Amino acids: CASRGQGPSPLHF.